Detailed here is one T cell receptor (beta chain). This sample is part of a study of blood T cell repertoires in COVID-19. Study details: COVID-19 samples from acute and convalescent phases originated in the United States, Italy and Spain.

The CDR3 is 12 amino acids. Germline loops: CDR1 MNHEY, CDR2 SVGAGI. The V end was cut by 7 bases, the J end by 0 bases, with 4 bases between. Seattle's enrolled individuals joined amid active infection and were then monitored longitudinally. Authors' analysis steps: Researchers report that nucleated cell counts were estimated from reference gene primer amplification. Generated by immunoSEQ multiplex PCR, the TCRdb table keeps only in-frame clones and is missing some. The V and J calls and clone size are taken from that table; D and trimming were inferred from the DNA. The sample includes some 68,000 clones, over 75% of them seen just once.

This receptor was taken from a man aged 35 to 55 with COVID-19, enrolled during active disease. Specimen: peripheral blood. This rearrangement joins TRBV6-5 to TRBJ1-5; D unclear. The CDR3 coding sequence is TGTGCCAGCACAGATAGCAATCAGCCCCAGCATTTT. It translates to CASTDSNQPQHF.